This T cell receptor (beta chain) was obtained from a study of cytomegalovirus exposure and HLA in healthy donors. Study outcomes and limitations: Some V segments, including TRBV6-2 and TRBV6-3, were excluded as indistinguishable.

The CDR3 is made up of 13 amino acids. V gave up 0 bases and J gave up 7 bases, with 11 bases separating them. Germline V gives CDR1 SGHRS, CDR2 YFSETQ. About this clone: Its specificity is unknown.

The PCR contained 60 Vbeta and 13 Jbeta primers. Assay used: immunoSEQ multiplex PCR; TCRdb lists only in-frame clones, some missing. The profile covers 200,000 or so clones, with about 90% appearing a single time and about 0.23% taken by the ten largest. This chain uses TRBV5-1 with TRBJ2-7; possibly TRBD2 for D (6 bases). The sequencing sample was made of PBMCs. This sequence originates from a girl under three years old in good health and CMV-seronegative. CDR3 residues: CASSLGAGREQYF. CDR3 DNA sequence: TGCGCCAGCAGCTTGGGGGCTGGGAGGGAGCAGTACTTC. The whole variable domain, filled in from reference TRBV5-1 and TRBJ2-7, reads KAGVTQTPRYLIKTRGQQVTLSCSPISGHRSVSWYQQTPGQGLQFLFEYFSETQRNKGNFPGRFSGRQFSNSRSEMNVSTLELGDSALYLCASSLGAGREQYFGPGTRLTVT.